This T cell receptor beta chain was retrieved from a study of blood T cell repertoires in COVID-19 (dated by TCRdb to 2020 to 2022). Some background on the complete study: Samples covering the acute and convalescent phases of COVID-19 were provided by collaborators in the United States, Italy and Spain. Where available, HLA class I and class II types were obtained from metadata supplied by the sample provider rather than from assay-based typing. The repertoires were released in a freely available public database meant as a resource for research on the immune response to SARS-CoV-2. Subjects who had been exposed to COVID-19, were actively infected with it, or had recovered from it provided the deeply sampled blood TCRbeta repertoires that made up the dataset. The material from the prospective study consisted of cDNA or gDNA derived from T cells, B-cell-depleted T cells, or PBMCs. Samples came from the ongoing ImmuneRACE study (first 160 participants) plus 1,254 subjects from 6 global collaborators. Nearly every sample came with metadata listing a de-identified subject ID, COVID-19 status, age in years and sex. What the authors observed across the whole study: Clinical and demographic metadata were provided uncurated, with the amount varying by source and participant.

TCRbeta CDR3 regions were amplified from genomic DNA using the immunoSEQ Assay, a bias-controlled multiplex PCR. The study's own analysis went as follows. Within the assay, amplification of reference gene primers was used to estimate how many nucleated cells each sample contained. To quantify the absolute abundance of each unique TCRbeta CDR3 rearrangement, sequence reads were collapsed and filtered. For each sample, productive Simpson clonality was calculated as the square root of Simpson's diversity index across productive rearrangements. In its TCRdb copy, this immuneACCESS table keeps in-frame sequences only and misses some clones. Where compared with another copy, unresolved V genes explain less than half of these, and the others have no known cause. Clone size and V and J calls were adopted from that table, with D and trimming inferred from the DNA. The sample has more than 200,000 clones on record, about 88% of them singletons. The top ten clones comprise 1.7% of the sample.

Each collaborating institution followed its own protocols to collect whole blood in K2EDTA tubes. For TCRbeta analysis, collaborators shipped samples as frozen whole blood, isolated PBMCs, or DNA extracted from either of those sample types. This clone turned up a few times. The target of this receptor is not known. The input lacks base qualities; no much larger clone sits a single base away. The CDR3 spans 17 residues, from the cysteine through the phenylalanine. Only the CDR3 part of the read is kept: 51 bases, read in frame from the first base. V loses 5 bases of germline sequence and J loses 6 bases, and the interval between the two ends is 22 bases. Looking up the germline V gene (reference sequence) yields CDR1 MNHEY and CDR2 SMNVEV.

The chain links TRBV27 with TRBJ2-2; the best D guess is TRBD2, with 7 bases matching. The sample taken for sequencing was peripheral blood. This receptor was identified in a man in his 70s with acute or convalescent COVID-19. The CDR3 region has the sequence CASSPEGGLIIAGELFF. The nucleotide sequence is TGTGCCAGCAGTCCAGAGGGGGGGCTGATCATAGCCGGGGAGCTGTTTTTT.